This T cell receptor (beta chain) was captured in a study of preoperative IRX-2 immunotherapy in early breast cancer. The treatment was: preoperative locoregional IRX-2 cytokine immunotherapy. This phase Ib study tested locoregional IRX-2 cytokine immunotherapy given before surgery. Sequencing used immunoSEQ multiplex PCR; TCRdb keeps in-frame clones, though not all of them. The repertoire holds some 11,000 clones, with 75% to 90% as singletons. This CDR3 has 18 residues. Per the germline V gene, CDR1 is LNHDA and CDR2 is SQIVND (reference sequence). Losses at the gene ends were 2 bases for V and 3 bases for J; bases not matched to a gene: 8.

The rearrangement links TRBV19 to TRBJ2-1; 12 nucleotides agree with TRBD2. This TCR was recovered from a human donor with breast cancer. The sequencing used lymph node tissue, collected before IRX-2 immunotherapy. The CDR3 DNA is TGTGCCAGTAGTATACCCGAGGGACTAGCGGGTTTCTACAATGAGCAGTTCTTC. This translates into CASSIPEGLAGFYNEQFF. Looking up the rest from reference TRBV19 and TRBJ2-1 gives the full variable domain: DGGITQSPKYLFRKEGQNVTLSCEQNLNHDAMYWYRQDPGQGLRLIYYSQIVNDFQKGDIAEGYSVSREKKESFPLTVTSAQKNPTAFYLCASSIPEGLAGFYNEQFFGPGTRLTVL.